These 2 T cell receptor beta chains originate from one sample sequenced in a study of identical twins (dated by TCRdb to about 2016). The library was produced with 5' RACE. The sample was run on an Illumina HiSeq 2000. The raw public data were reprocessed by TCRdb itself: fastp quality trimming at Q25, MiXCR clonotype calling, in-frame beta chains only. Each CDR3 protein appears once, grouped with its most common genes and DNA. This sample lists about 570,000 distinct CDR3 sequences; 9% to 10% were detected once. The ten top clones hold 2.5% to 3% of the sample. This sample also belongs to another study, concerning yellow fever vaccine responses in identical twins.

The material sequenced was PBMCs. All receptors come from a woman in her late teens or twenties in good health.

DNA of the CDR3: TGTGCCAGCAGCTTCTGGCAGAGAAACACTGAAGCTTTCTTT. This gives the protein CASSFWQRNTEAFF. V is TRBV13 and J is TRBJ1-1; D unresolved. Germline V gene lookup returns CDR1 PRHDT and CDR2 FYEKMQ (reference sequence). V lost 3 bases, J lost 2 bases, and 10 bases lay in between. The CDR3 totals 14 residues.

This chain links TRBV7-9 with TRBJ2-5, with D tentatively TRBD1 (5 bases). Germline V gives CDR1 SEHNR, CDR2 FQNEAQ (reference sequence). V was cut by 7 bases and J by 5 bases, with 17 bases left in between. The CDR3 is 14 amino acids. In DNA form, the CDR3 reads TGTGCCAGCACCTCCCCCGGGTCAGGGGAGACCCAGTACTTC. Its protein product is CASTSPGSGETQYF.